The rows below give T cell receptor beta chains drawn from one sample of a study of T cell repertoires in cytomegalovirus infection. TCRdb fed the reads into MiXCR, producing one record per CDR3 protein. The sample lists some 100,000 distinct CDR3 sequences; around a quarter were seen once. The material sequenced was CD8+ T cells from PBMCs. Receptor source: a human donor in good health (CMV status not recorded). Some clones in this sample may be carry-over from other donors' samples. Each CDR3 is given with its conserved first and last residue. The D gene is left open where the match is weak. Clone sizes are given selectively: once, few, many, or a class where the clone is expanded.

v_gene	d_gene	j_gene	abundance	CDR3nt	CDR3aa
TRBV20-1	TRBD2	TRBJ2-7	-	TGCAGTGCTAGAGAACTAGCGGAATCCTACGAGCAGTACTTC	CSARELAESYEQYF
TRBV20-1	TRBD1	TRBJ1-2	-	TGCAGTGCTCCCCAGGGGGGCGCTTCGGAGGGTGGCTACACCTTC	CSAPQGGASEGGYTF
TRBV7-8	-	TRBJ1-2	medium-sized	TGTGCCAGCAGCTTAGGAATGGGTGACTATGGCTACACCTTC	CASSLGMGDYGYTF
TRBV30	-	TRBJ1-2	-	TGTGCCTTGCCGGCGAGGGGCTGGGGCTATGGCTACACCTTC	CALPARGWGYGYTF
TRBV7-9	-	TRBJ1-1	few	TGTGCCAGCAGACCGACGAACACTGAAGCTTTCTTT	CASRPTNTEAFF
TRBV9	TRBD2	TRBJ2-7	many	TGTGCCAGCAGCCCCGGGGGGGGGCGAGGTGAGCAGTACTTC	CASSPGGGRGEQYF
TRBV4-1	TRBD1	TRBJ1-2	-	TGCGCCAGCAGCCAAATGACAGGGGAATATGGCTACACCTTC	CASSQMTGEYGYTF
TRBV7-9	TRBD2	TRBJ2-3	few	TGTGCCAGCAGCACCACTAGCGGGGGGGCCCGCCGGGATACGCAGTATTTT	CASSTTSGGARRDTQYF
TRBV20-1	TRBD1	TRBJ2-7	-	TGCAGTGCTAGATCTCTCCGGGGACAGGACTCCTACGAGCAGTACTTC	CSARSLRGQDSYEQYF
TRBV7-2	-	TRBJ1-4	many	TGTGCCAGCAGCCCCCCCGGGGACCCCGGTGAAAAACTGTTTTTT	CASSPPGDPGEKLFF
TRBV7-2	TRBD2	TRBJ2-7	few	TGTGCCAGCAGCTTAGGGCGGGGGGCCTTATACGAGCAGTACTTC	CASSLGRGALYEQYF
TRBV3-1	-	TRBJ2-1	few	TGTGCCAGCAGCCCATACAACAAGGGGCGCGACGGGGAGTTCTTC	CASSPYNKGRDGEFF
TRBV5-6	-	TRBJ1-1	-	TGTGCCAGCAGGTTCTCAGGGACTGAAGCTTTCTTT	CASRFSGTEAFF
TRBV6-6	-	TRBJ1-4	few	TGTGCCAGCAGTTACGCCGGTGGAAATGAAAAACTGTTTTTT	CASSYAGGNEKLFF
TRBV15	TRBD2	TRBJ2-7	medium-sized	TGTGCCACCAGCCCCATTGCGGCCACGGGGGGTGGCTACGAGCAGTACTTC	CATSPIAATGGGYEQYF
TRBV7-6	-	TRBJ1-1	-	TGTGCCAGCAGCTTAGTCCTCCGGATCGGGGCTTTCTTT	CASSLVLRIGAFF
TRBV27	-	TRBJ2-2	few	TGTGCCAGCAGTTTATACTCCGTGGGGCCTATTGGAACCGGGGAGCTGTTTTTT	CASSLYSVGPIGTGELFF
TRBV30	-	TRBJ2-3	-	TGTGCCTGGAGTGACCAGGGTGTGGTGGGCACAGATACGCAGTATTTT	CAWSDQGVVGTDTQYF
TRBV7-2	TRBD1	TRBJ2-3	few	TGTGCCAGCAGCCTTAATCCAGGGGGAAGCACAGATACGCAGTATTTT	CASSLNPGGSTDTQYF